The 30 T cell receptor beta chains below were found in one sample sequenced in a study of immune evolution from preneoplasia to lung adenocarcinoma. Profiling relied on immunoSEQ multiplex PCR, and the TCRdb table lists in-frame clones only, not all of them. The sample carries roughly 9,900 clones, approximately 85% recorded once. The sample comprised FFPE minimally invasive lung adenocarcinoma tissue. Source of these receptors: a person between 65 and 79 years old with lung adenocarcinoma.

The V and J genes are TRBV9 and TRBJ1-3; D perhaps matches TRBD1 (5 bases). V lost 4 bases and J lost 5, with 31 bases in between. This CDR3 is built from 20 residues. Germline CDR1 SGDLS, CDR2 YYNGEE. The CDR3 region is CASSPVRQNMGTVIRNTIYF. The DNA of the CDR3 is TGTGCCAGCAGCCCCGTGCGTCAGAACATGGGGACCGTCATTAGAAACACCATATATTTT.

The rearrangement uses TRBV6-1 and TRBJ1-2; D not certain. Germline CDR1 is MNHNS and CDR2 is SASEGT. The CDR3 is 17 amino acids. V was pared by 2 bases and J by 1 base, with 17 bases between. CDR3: CASSEMVTRLGNYGYTF. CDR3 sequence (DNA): TGTGCCAGCAGTGAAATGGTGACAAGGCTAGGTAACTATGGCTACACCTTC.

The DNA of the CDR3 is TGTGCCAGCAGACAGACTAGCGGGATTACCGGGGAGCTGTTTTTT. It specifies CASRQTSGITGELFF. The V call is TRBV2, the J call TRBJ2-2, with 11 bases that match TRBD2. The CDR3 runs 15 residues. CDR1 and CDR2 from the germline V gene are SNHLY and FYNNEI. Trimming at V came to 6 bases and at J to 5 bases, leaving 5 bases not matched to a gene.

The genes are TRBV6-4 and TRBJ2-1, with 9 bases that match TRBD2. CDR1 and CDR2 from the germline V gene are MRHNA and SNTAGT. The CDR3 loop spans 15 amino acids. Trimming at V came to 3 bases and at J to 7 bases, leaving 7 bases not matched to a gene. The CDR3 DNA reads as TGTGCCAGCAGTGAACCGGGACTAGCCTTGAATGAGCAGTTCTTC. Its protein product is CASSEPGLALNEQFF.

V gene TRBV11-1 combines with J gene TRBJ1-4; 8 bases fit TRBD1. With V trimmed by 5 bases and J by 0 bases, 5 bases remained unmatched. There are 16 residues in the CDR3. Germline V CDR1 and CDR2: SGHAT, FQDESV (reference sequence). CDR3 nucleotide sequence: TGTGCCAGCAGCAGCGGACAGGGCGCAACTAATGAAAAACTGTTTTTT. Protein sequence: CASSSGQGATNEKLFF.

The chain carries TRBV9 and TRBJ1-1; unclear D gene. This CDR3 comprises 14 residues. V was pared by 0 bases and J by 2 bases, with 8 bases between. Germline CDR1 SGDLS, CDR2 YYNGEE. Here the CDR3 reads CASSVGPSNTEAFF. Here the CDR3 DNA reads TGTGCCAGCAGCGTAGGGCCCAGCAACACTGAAGCTTTCTTT.

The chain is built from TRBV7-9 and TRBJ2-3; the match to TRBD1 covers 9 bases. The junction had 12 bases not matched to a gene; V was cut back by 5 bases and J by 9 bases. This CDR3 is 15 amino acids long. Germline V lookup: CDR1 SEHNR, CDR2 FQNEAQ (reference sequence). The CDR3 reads CASSTEQGAPLTQYF. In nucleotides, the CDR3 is TGTGCCAGCAGCACCGAACAGGGGGCCCCCCTCACGCAGTATTTT.

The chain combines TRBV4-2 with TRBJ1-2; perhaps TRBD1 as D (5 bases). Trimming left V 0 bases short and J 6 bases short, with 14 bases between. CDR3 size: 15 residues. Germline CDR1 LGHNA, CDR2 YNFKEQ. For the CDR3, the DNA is TGTGCCAGCAGCCAAGATCAGGGCCGACGAAATGGCTACACCTTC. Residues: CASSQDQGRRNGYTF.

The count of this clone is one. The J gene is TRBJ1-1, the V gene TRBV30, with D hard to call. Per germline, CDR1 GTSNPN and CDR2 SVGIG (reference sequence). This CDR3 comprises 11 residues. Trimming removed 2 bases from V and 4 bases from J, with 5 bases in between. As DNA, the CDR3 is TGTGCCTGGAGTCTAGCCACTGAAGCTTTCTTT. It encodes CAWSLATEAFF.

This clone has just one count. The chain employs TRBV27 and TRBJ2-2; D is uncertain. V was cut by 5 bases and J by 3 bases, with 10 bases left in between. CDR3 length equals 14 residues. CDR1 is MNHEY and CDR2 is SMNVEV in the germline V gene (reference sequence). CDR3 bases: TGTGCCAGCAGTGGTAGGAAGGACACCGGGGAGCTGTTTTTT. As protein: CASSGRKDTGELFF.

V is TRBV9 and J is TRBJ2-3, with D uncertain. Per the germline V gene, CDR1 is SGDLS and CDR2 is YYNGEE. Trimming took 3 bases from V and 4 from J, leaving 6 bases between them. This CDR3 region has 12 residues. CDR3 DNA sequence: TGTGCCAGCAGCGAGACATCAGATACGCAGTATTTT. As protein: CASSETSDTQYF.

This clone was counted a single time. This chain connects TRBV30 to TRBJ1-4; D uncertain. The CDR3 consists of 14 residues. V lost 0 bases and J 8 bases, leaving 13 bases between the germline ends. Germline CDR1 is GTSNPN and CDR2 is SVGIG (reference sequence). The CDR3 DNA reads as TGTGCCTGGAGTGTAACGGATGGTAAAGAAAAACTGTTTTTT. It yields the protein CAWSVTDGKEKLFF.

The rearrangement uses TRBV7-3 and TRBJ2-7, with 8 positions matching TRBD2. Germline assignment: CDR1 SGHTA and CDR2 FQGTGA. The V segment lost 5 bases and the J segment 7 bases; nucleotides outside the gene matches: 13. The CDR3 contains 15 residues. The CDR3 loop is CASSIQAGESWEQYF. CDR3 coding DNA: TGTGCCAGCAGCATTCAAGCGGGAGAGAGCTGGGAGCAGTACTTC.

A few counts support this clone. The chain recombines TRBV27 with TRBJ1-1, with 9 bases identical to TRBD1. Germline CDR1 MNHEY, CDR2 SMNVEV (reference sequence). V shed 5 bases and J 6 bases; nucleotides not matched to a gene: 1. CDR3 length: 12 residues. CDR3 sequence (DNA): TGTGCCAGCAGTCGGACAGGGGCTGAAGCTTTCTTT. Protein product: CASSRTGAEAFF.

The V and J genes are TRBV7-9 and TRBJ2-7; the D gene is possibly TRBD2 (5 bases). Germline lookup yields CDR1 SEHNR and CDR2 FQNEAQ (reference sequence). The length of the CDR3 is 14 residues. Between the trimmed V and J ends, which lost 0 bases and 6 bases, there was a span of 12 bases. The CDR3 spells CASSLAGEKREQYF. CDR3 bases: TGTGCCAGCAGCTTAGCCGGGGAGAAACGCGAGCAGTACTTC.

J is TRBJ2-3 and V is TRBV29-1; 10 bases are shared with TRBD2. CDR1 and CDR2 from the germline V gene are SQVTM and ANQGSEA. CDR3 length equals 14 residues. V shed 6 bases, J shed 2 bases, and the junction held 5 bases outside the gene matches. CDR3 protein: CSVQTSGVTDTQYF. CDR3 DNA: TGCAGCGTCCAAACTAGCGGGGTCACAGATACGCAGTATTTT.

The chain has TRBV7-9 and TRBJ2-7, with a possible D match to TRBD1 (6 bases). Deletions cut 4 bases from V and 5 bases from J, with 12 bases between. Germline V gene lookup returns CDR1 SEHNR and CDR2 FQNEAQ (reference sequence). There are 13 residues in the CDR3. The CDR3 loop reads CASSSQGVDEQYF. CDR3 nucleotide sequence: TGTGCCAGCAGCTCACAGGGTGTGGACGAGCAGTACTTC.

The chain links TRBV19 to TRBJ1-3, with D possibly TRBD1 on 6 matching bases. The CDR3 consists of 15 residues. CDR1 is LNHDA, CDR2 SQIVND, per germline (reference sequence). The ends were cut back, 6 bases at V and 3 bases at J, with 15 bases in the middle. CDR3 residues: CASRDWTEGGNTIYF. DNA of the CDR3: TGTGCCAGTAGGGATTGGACAGAGGGTGGAAACACCATATATTTT.

CDR3 bases: TGTGCCAGCAGTGAGGTACAGCCTGGAGCCAAAAACATTCAGTACTTC. Amino acid sequence: CASSEVQPGAKNIQYF. The chain recombines TRBV28 with TRBJ2-4; no definite D call. This CDR3 is 16 amino acids long. Trimming left V 5 bases short and J 0 bases short, with 14 bases between. Germline V gene sequence: CDR1 MDHEN, CDR2 SYDVKM.

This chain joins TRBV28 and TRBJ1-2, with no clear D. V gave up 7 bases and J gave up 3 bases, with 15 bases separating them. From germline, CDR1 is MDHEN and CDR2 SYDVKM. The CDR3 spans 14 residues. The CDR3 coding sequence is TGTGCCAGCATTTCAGCAGGATTACACTATGGCTACACCTTC. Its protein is CASISAGLHYGYTF.

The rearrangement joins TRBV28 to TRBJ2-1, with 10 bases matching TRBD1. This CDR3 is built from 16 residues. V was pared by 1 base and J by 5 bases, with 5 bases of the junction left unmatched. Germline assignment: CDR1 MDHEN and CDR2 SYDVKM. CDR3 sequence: CASSLSGQGTHNEQFF. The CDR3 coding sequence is TGTGCCAGCAGTTTATCGGGACAGGGGACCCACAATGAGCAGTTCTTC.

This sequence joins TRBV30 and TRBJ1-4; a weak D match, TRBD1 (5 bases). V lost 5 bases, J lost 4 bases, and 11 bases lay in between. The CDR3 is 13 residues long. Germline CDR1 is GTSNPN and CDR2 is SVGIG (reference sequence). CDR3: CAWARGDNEKLFF. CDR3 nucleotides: TGTGCCTGGGCGCGGGGGGATAATGAAAAACTGTTTTTT. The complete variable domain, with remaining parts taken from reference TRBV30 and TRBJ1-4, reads SQTIHQWPATLVQPVGSPLSLECTVEGTSNPNLYWYRQAAGRGLQLLFYSVGIGQISSEVPQNLSASRPQDRQFILSSKKLLLSDSGFYLCAWARGDNEKLFFGSGTQLSVL.

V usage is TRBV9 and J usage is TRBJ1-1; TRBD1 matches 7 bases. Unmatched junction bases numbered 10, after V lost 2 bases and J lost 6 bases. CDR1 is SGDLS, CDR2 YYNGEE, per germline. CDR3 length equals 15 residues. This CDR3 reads CASSVDPDRVAEAFF. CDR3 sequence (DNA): TGTGCCAGCAGCGTGGACCCAGACAGGGTCGCTGAAGCTTTCTTT. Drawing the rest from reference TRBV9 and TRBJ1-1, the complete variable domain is DSGVTQTPKHLITATGQRVTLRCSPRSGDLSVYWYQQSLDQGLQFLIQYYNGEERAKGNILERFSAQQFPDLHSELNLSSLELGDSALYFCASSVDPDRVAEAFFGQGTRLTVV.

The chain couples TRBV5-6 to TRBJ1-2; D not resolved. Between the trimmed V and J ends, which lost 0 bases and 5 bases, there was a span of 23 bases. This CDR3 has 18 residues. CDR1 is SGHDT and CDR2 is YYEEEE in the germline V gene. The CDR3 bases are TGTGCCAGCAGCTTGGCTGGTGTGGCAGTGCAAGCTGCATATGGCTACACCTTC. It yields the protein CASSLAGVAVQAAYGYTF.

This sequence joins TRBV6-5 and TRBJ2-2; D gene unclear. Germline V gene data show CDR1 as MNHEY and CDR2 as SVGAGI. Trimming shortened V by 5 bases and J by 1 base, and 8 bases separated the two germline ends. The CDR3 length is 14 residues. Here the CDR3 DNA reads TGTGCCAGCAGTCGTACAGTGAACACCGGGGAGCTGTTTTTT. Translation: CASSRTVNTGELFF.

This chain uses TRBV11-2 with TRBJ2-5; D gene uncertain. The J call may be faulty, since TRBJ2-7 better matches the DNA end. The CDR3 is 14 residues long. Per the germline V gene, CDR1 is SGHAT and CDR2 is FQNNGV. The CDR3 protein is CASSLDSGVNEQYF. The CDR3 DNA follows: TGTGCCAGCAGCTTAGATTCAGGCGTCAACGAGCAGTACTTC.

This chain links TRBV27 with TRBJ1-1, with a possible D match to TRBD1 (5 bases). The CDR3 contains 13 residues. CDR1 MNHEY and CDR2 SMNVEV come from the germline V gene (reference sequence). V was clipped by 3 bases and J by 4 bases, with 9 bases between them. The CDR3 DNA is TGTGCCAGCAGTTTCGGGGGGGGCACTGAAGCTTTCTTT. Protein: CASSFGGGTEAFF.

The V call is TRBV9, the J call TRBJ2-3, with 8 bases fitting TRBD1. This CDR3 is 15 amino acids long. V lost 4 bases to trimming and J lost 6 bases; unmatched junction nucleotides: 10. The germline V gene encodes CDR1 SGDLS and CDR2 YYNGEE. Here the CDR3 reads CASSRDRGELDTQYF. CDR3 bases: TGTGCCAGCAGCCGAGACAGGGGTGAGCTGGATACGCAGTATTTT.

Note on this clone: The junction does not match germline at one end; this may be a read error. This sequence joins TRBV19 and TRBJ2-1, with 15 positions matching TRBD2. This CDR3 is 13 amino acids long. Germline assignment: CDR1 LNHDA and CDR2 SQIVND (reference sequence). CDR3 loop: CASSIGGLAGGVF. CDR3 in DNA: TGTGCCAGTAGTATAGGGGGACTAGCGGGAGGAGTCTTC.

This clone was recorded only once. The CDR3 DNA sequence: TGTGCCAGCAGCCCAGGACAGGGGGTGAACCACTATGGCTACACCTTC. Translation: CASSPGQGVNHYGYTF. This chain links TRBV4-2 with TRBJ1-2; 10 bases map to TRBD1. V was pared by 4 bases and J by 3 bases, with 8 bases of the junction left unmatched. Germline-derived CDR1 and CDR2 are LGHNA and YNFKEQ. This CDR3 has 16 amino acids.